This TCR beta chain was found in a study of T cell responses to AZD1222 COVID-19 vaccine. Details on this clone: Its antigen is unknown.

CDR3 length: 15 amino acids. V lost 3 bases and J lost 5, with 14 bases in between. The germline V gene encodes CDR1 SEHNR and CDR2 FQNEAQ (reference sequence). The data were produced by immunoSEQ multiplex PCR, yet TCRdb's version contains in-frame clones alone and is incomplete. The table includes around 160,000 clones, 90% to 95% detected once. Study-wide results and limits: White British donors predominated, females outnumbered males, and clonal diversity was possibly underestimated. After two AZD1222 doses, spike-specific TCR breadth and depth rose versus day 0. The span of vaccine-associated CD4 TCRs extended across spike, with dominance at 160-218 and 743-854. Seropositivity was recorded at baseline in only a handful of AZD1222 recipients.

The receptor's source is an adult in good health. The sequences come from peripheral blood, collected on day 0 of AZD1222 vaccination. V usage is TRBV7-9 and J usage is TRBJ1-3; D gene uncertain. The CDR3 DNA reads TGTGCCAGCAGCTTGGAGTTGGGGATCCGAAACACCATATATTTT. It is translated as CASSLELGIRNTIYF.